Listed below are T cell receptor beta chains from one sample, sequenced in a study of cytomegalovirus exposure and HLA in healthy donors. Data came from immunoSEQ multiplex PCR; TCRdb stores just in-frame clones and leaves some out. The listing contains 100,000 to 150,000 clones. The source material was PBMCs. The receptors derive from a young man in good health and CMV-seronegative. Both conserved end residues are part of each CDR3. Fields, in order: D gene, J gene, V gene, CDR3 DNA, CDR3 protein. The D gene is left open where the match is weak.

D gene: -; J gene: TRBJ1-2; V gene: TRBV28; CDR3 DNA: TGTGCCAGCAGTTTGGCGGCCGCTATTGGCTACACCTTC; CDR3 protein: CASSLAAAIGYTF
D gene: -; J gene: TRBJ1-2; V gene: TRBV27; CDR3 DNA: TGTGCCAGCAAGACTACCGGGGAGGTCCCCTATGGCTACACCTTC; CDR3 protein: CASKTTGEVPYGYTF
D gene: -; J gene: TRBJ1-1; V gene: TRBV5-1; CDR3 DNA: TGCGCCAGCAGCTTACATAGTTTCTTCGATGCAGCGTCTAGCGAACTGTACACTGAAGCTTTCTTT; CDR3 protein: CASSLHSFFDAASSELYTEAFF
D gene: TRBD1; J gene: TRBJ1-2; V gene: TRBV5-1; CDR3 DNA: TGCGCCAGCAGCTTGGAAGGGGGCGACTATGGCTACACCTTC; CDR3 protein: CASSLEGGDYGYTF
D gene: -; J gene: TRBJ2-5; V gene: TRBV13; CDR3 DNA: TGTGCCAGCAGCTCTGGGACACCTCAAGAGACCCAGTACTTC; CDR3 protein: CASSSGTPQETQYF
D gene: -; J gene: TRBJ2-7; V gene: TRBV7-2; CDR3 DNA: TGTGCCAGCGCGGCAGGGGGAGGCGAGCAGTACTTC; CDR3 protein: CASAAGGGEQYF
D gene: -; J gene: TRBJ2-5; V gene: TRBV7-9; CDR3 DNA: TGTGCCAGCAGCCGATTTGGACGACAGGAAGAGACCCAGTACTTC; CDR3 protein: CASSRFGRQEETQYF
D gene: -; J gene: TRBJ2-3; V gene: TRBV7-8; CDR3 DNA: TGTGCCAGCAGCTTAGTGCGGGCCCTTGGCACAGATACGCAGTATTTT; CDR3 protein: CASSLVRALGTDTQYF
D gene: TRBD1; J gene: TRBJ2-1; V gene: TRBV2; CDR3 DNA: TGTGCCAGCAGTGAAGCGCTTAACAGGGGAGATGAGCAGTTCTTC; CDR3 protein: CASSEALNRGDEQFF
D gene: -; J gene: TRBJ2-5; V gene: TRBV5-4; CDR3 DNA: TGTGCCAGCAGCCTGAGTGTTGAAGAGACCCAGTACTTC; CDR3 protein: CASSLSVEETQYF
D gene: TRBD1; J gene: TRBJ1-2; V gene: TRBV27; CDR3 DNA: TGTGCCAGCAGCGAGGGGGCCCCTAGCCTGGGCTACACCTTC; CDR3 protein: CASSEGAPSLGYTF
D gene: -; J gene: TRBJ2-5; V gene: TRBV5-4; CDR3 DNA: TGTGCCAGCAGCTTGGAAGGCCCCGGAGGGGAGACCCAGTACTTC; CDR3 protein: CASSLEGPGGETQYF
D gene: -; J gene: TRBJ2-1; V gene: TRBV7-2; CDR3 DNA: TGTGCCAGCACCTCGCCCTCTAAACCCGATGAGCAGTTCTTC; CDR3 protein: CASTSPSKPDEQFF
D gene: -; J gene: TRBJ2-3; V gene: TRBV7-8; CDR3 DNA: TGTGCCAGCAGCTTCGCCGGACAGAAAGATACGCAGTATTTT; CDR3 protein: CASSFAGQKDTQYF
D gene: -; J gene: TRBJ1-5; V gene: TRBV19; CDR3 DNA: TGTGCCAGTAGTATTCTGGACTTAACCATCGTTCCCAGTCAGCCCCAGCATTTT; CDR3 protein: CASSILDLTIVPSQPQHF
D gene: TRBD2; J gene: TRBJ2-1; V gene: TRBV4-1; CDR3 DNA: TGCGCCAGCAGACTAACTAGCGGGAGTGCCCTGGAGCAGTTCTTC; CDR3 protein: CASRLTSGSALEQFF
D gene: TRBD2; J gene: TRBJ2-4; V gene: TRBV9; CDR3 DNA: TGTGCCAGCAGCGAGGGGACTAGCGGACTAGCCAAAAACATTCAGTACTTC; CDR3 protein: CASSEGTSGLAKNIQYF
D gene: -; J gene: TRBJ1-6; V gene: TRBV2; CDR3 DNA: TGTGCCACCACACCCGGGGGGGATAGGGATTCACCCCTCCACTTT; CDR3 protein: CATTPGGDRDSPLHF
D gene: -; J gene: TRBJ1-1; V gene: TRBV28; CDR3 DNA: TGTGCCAGCAGCGTCAACACTGAAGCTTTCTTT; CDR3 protein: CASSVNTEAFF
D gene: -; J gene: TRBJ1-2; V gene: TRBV11-3; CDR3 DNA: TGTGCCAGCAGCGCAACGGGTTATGGCTACACCTTC; CDR3 protein: CASSATGYGYTF
D gene: TRBD1; J gene: TRBJ1-1; V gene: TRBV9; CDR3 DNA: TGTGCCAGCAGCGTGACAGGGTTCGCTGAAGCTTTCTTT; CDR3 protein: CASSVTGFAEAFF
D gene: -; J gene: TRBJ2-3; V gene: TRBV5-1; CDR3 DNA: TGCGCCAGCAGCTTAACCGGGACACAACTCACAGATACGCAGTATTTT; CDR3 protein: CASSLTGTQLTDTQYF
D gene: -; J gene: TRBJ1-6; V gene: TRBV10-1; CDR3 DNA: TGCGCCAGCAGTCGACAGGCGGGTGATTCACCCCTCCACTTT; CDR3 protein: CASSRQAGDSPLHF
D gene: -; J gene: TRBJ2-3; V gene: TRBV30; CDR3 DNA: TGTGCCTGGAGTGGCACAGGTACCACAGATACGCAGTATTTT; CDR3 protein: CAWSGTGTTDTQYF
D gene: TRBD2; J gene: TRBJ2-1; V gene: TRBV10-3; CDR3 DNA: TGTGCCATCAGTGGTGGTAGCGGGGGGGCCGGTGAGCAGTTCTTC; CDR3 protein: CAISGGSGGAGEQFF
D gene: TRBD1; J gene: TRBJ1-5; V gene: TRBV6-5; CDR3 DNA: TGTGCCAGCAGCCCGGACAGGGCCAATCAGCCCCAGCATTTT; CDR3 protein: CASSPDRANQPQHF
D gene: TRBD1; J gene: TRBJ2-5; V gene: TRBV5-1; CDR3 DNA: TGCGCCAGCAGCTTGGAGGGGCAGGGGGCTCAAGAGACCCAGTACTTC; CDR3 protein: CASSLEGQGAQETQYF
D gene: -; J gene: TRBJ2-7; V gene: TRBV7-9; CDR3 DNA: TGTGCCAGCAGCCGGCTAGAGCAGCAGTACTTC; CDR3 protein: CASSRLEQQYF
D gene: -; J gene: TRBJ1-4; V gene: TRBV5-1; CDR3 DNA: TGCGCCAGCAGCATCCAGGGACTTAAGGATGAAAAACTGTTTTTT; CDR3 protein: CASSIQGLKDEKLFF
D gene: -; J gene: TRBJ2-5; V gene: TRBV6-1; CDR3 DNA: TGTGCCAGCAGCCGAATAGAAGAGACCCAGTACTTC; CDR3 protein: CASSRIEETQYF
D gene: -; J gene: TRBJ2-7; V gene: TRBV25-1; CDR3 DNA: TGTGCCAGCAGTGACGGAGTCGACTACGAGCAGTACTTC; CDR3 protein: CASSDGVDYEQYF
D gene: -; J gene: TRBJ1-1; V gene: TRBV18; CDR3 DNA: TGTGCCAGCTCACCATTTTCCGGGGATTGGGCTGAAGCTTTCTTT; CDR3 protein: CASSPFSGDWAEAFF
D gene: TRBD1; J gene: TRBJ1-3; V gene: TRBV7-9; CDR3 DNA: TGTGCCAGCAGCAGGGACAGGGACTCTGGAAACACCATATATTTT; CDR3 protein: CASSRDRDSGNTIYF
D gene: TRBD1; J gene: TRBJ2-7; V gene: TRBV5-1; CDR3 DNA: TGCGCCAGCAGCTTTGGACAGGGAGGAAACGAGCAGTACTTC; CDR3 protein: CASSFGQGGNEQYF
D gene: TRBD1; J gene: TRBJ1-2; V gene: TRBV7-2; CDR3 DNA: TGTGCCAGCAGCTTAGGACAGGGGGACATTTCCGATAACTATGGCTACACCTTC; CDR3 protein: CASSLGQGDISDNYGYTF
D gene: -; J gene: TRBJ1-6; V gene: TRBV19; CDR3 DNA: TGTGCCAGTAGGGACCTACTCGGGGGTGGATCCTCCCTCCACTTT; CDR3 protein: CASRDLLGGGSSLHF
D gene: TRBD1; J gene: TRBJ2-7; V gene: TRBV6-1; CDR3 DNA: TGTGCCAGCAGTACAGGGGGCGCCGGGTCCTACGAGCAGTACTTC; CDR3 protein: CASSTGGAGSYEQYF
D gene: TRBD1; J gene: TRBJ2-7; V gene: TRBV30; CDR3 DNA: TGTGCCTGGAGCACGACAGGGCATGAGCAGTACTTC; CDR3 protein: CAWSTTGHEQYF
D gene: -; J gene: TRBJ1-5; V gene: TRBV18; CDR3 DNA: TGTGCCAGCTCACCAAGTAGCGATAGCAATCAGCCCCAGCATTTT; CDR3 protein: CASSPSSDSNQPQHF
D gene: -; J gene: TRBJ1-1; V gene: TRBV14; CDR3 DNA: TGTGCCAGCAGCCCCCCGCCGGGCACTGAAGCTTTCTTT; CDR3 protein: CASSPPPGTEAFF
D gene: -; J gene: TRBJ1-1; V gene: TRBV6-1; CDR3 DNA: TGTGCCAGCACAGGGGCGACCCCGAACACTGAAGCTTTCTTT; CDR3 protein: CASTGATPNTEAFF
D gene: -; J gene: TRBJ2-1; V gene: TRBV2; CDR3 DNA: TGTGCCAGCACCCCGACACGTAATGAGCAGTTCTTC; CDR3 protein: CASTPTRNEQFF
D gene: -; J gene: TRBJ1-5; V gene: TRBV23-1; CDR3 DNA: TGCGCCAGCAGGGGGAGCGATTACAATCAGCCCCAGCATTTT; CDR3 protein: CASRGSDYNQPQHF
D gene: TRBD2; J gene: TRBJ2-5; V gene: TRBV6-1; CDR3 DNA: TGTGCCAGCAGTGAGTTCAGCGGGGGATTCCAAGAGACCCAGTACTTC; CDR3 protein: CASSEFSGGFQETQYF
D gene: -; J gene: TRBJ2-3; V gene: TRBV25-1; CDR3 DNA: TGTGCCAGCAGTGGAGACAGGTGGGGCACAGATACGCAGTATTTT; CDR3 protein: CASSGDRWGTDTQYF
D gene: -; J gene: TRBJ1-3; V gene: TRBV5-6; CDR3 DNA: TGTGCCAGCAGCTTAGGACAGCTCTCTGGAAACACCATATATTTT; CDR3 protein: CASSLGQLSGNTIYF
D gene: -; J gene: TRBJ2-1; V gene: TRBV28; CDR3 DNA: TGTGCCAGCAAGGGGTACAATGAGCAGTTCTTC; CDR3 protein: CASKGYNEQFF
D gene: TRBD1; J gene: TRBJ1-6; V gene: TRBV4-3; CDR3 DNA: TGCGCCAGCAGCCAAGACAGGGGGAATGTTTCACCCCTCCACTTT; CDR3 protein: CASSQDRGNVSPLHF
D gene: -; J gene: TRBJ1-5; V gene: TRBV19; CDR3 DNA: TGTGCCAGTAGTGTCCAGGGCGACCAGCCCCAGCATTTT; CDR3 protein: CASSVQGDQPQHF
D gene: -; J gene: TRBJ1-5; V gene: TRBV5-5; CDR3 DNA: TGTGCCAGCAGCTCGTGGACAGATCAGCCCCAGCATTTT; CDR3 protein: CASSSWTDQPQHF
D gene: TRBD1; J gene: TRBJ2-1; V gene: TRBV10-3; CDR3 DNA: TGTGCCACCACCACCGGGACAGGGAGGGGGAATGAGCAGTTCTTC; CDR3 protein: CATTTGTGRGNEQFF
D gene: TRBD2; J gene: TRBJ2-3; V gene: TRBV7-6; CDR3 DNA: TGTGCCAGCAGTGCGACTAGCGGGGGCACAGATACGCAGTATTTT; CDR3 protein: CASSATSGGTDTQYF
D gene: TRBD2; J gene: TRBJ2-5; V gene: TRBV19; CDR3 DNA: TGTGCCAGTAGTCCCACGGGACTAGCGGGGGGGGAGACCCAGTACTTC; CDR3 protein: CASSPTGLAGGETQYF